This TCR beta chain was obtained from a study of blood T cell repertoires in COVID-19. The Seattle site enrolled patients during active infection and followed them longitudinally. This CDR3 spans 15 amino acids. Germline V lookup: CDR1 MNHEY, CDR2 SVGAGI. The trim removed 0 bases at V and 7 bases at J, leaving 8 bases unmatched. In the original workflow: Reference gene primer amplification yielded estimated nucleated cell counts. Method: immunoSEQ multiplex PCR; TCRdb's copy keeps in-frame clones and lacks some. For V, J and clone size, that table is used; D and trimming come from the DNA. The sample has 450,000 or so clones, around 89% seen once.

Material for sequencing was peripheral blood. The chain uses TRBV6-5 and TRBJ1-2, with 7 nucleotides matching TRBD1. This TCR was sampled from a woman between 35 and 50 years old with COVID-19, enrolled during active disease. CDR3 residues: CASSYSGTDSFGYTF. The CDR3 bases are TGTGCCAGCAGTTACTCGGGGACAGACTCATTTGGCTACACCTTC.